These 9 T cell receptor beta chains were sequenced from one sample in a study of T cell responses to AZD1222 COVID-19 vaccine. Data came from immunoSEQ multiplex PCR; TCRdb stores just in-frame clones and leaves some out. Altogether under 150,000 clones are present, 70% to 90% being singletons, with the ten largest covering about 6.5%. Specimen: peripheral blood, collected 28 days after the second AZD1222 dose. Receptor source: an adult who received the AZD1222 COVID-19 vaccine.

The chain employs TRBV19 and TRBJ2-5, with D perhaps matching TRBD2 (7 bases). Germline lookup yields CDR1 LNHDA and CDR2 SQIVND (reference sequence). V shed 6 bases and J shed 4 bases, with 18 bases lying between them. The CDR3 is 15 residues long. For the CDR3, the DNA is TGTGCCAGTAGCATGTGGGGGGGCATTGGAGAGACCCAGTACTTC. It yields the protein CASSMWGGIGETQYF. The full variable domain, in which reference TRBV19 and TRBJ2-5 provide the parts outside the CDR3, is DGGITQSPKYLFRKEGQNVTLSCEQNLNHDAMYWYRQDPGQGLRLIYYSQIVNDFQKGDIAEGYSVSREKKESFPLTVTSAQKNPTAFYLCASSMWGGIGETQYFGPGTRLLVL.

This clone was counted between two and nine times. V and J are TRBV10-2 and TRBJ1-3; D unresolved. The CDR3 runs to 14 residues. Germline CDR1 is WSHSY and CDR2 is SAAADI. The V gene lost 3 bases and the J gene lost 0 bases, with 6 bases spanning the gap. The chain's CDR3 is CASSDGYSGNTIYF. In DNA, the CDR3 is TGCGCCAGCAGTGACGGCTACTCTGGAAACACCATATATTTT.

The rearrangement uses TRBV6-6 and TRBJ1-1; possible D gene TRBD1, 6 bases. Trimming took 2 bases from V and 4 from J, leaving 11 bases between them. The germline gives CDR1 MNHNY, CDR2 SVGAGI (reference sequence). The CDR3 has 14 amino acids. DNA of the CDR3: TGTGCCAGCAGTTACGACGTGGGGGCCACTGAAGCTTTCTTT. Its protein product is CASSYDVGATEAFF.

This clone occurred a few times. The chain combines TRBV19 with TRBJ1-5, with D unresolved. In germline, CDR1 is LNHDA, CDR2 SQIVND (reference sequence). The ends were cut back, 10 bases at V and 5 bases at J, with 15 bases in the middle. The length of the CDR3 is 13 residues. The CDR3 region is CATGRMVHQPQHF. The CDR3 bases are TGTGCCACTGGCAGGATGGTCCATCAGCCCCAGCATTTT.

The chain recombines TRBV19 with TRBJ1-6; no clear D gene. CDR1 and CDR2 from the germline V gene are LNHDA and SQIVND (reference sequence). The CDR3 contains 16 residues. V lost 6 bases and J 0 bases, leaving 12 bases between the germline ends. CDR3 residues: CASRELQSSYNSPLHF. The DNA for the CDR3 is TGTGCCAGTAGAGAACTACAATCCTCCTATAATTCACCCCTCCACTTT.

The V and J genes are TRBV12-3 or TRBV12-4 and TRBJ1-2; no reliable D call. The CDR3 length is 13 residues. With 6 bases removed from V and 8 bases from J, the gap between germline ends came to 16 bases. This chain's CDR3 is CASSRASSGGYTF. The CDR3 nucleotides read TGTGCCAGCAGCCGGGCCAGCTCGGGGGGCTACACCTTC.

The chain is built from TRBV2 and TRBJ1-2; D is ambiguous. CDR3 length: 14 residues. Germline V lookup: CDR1 SNHLY, CDR2 FYNNEI. Trimming pared 6 bases from V and 1 base from J, leaving 12 bases between. In DNA, the CDR3 is TGTGCCAGCAGATCGGACGGAAATAACTATGGCTACACCTTC. Translated, it gives CASRSDGNNYGYTF.

The chain uses TRBV7-2 and TRBJ1-2; 9 positions agree with TRBD1. In germline, CDR1 is SGHTA, CDR2 FQGNSA. With V trimmed by 5 bases and J by 5 bases, 9 bases remained unmatched. There are 15 residues in the CDR3. CDR3: CASSRRTGDNYGYTF. The CDR3 DNA is TGTGCCAGCAGCAGAAGGACAGGGGATAATTATGGCTACACCTTC.

The chain carries TRBV28 and TRBJ1-4; 9 bases line up with TRBD1. J was trimmed by 8 bases and V by 7 bases; bases with no gene match: 11. Germline-derived CDR1 and CDR2 are MDHEN and SYDVKM. This CDR3 has 15 residues. CDR3 DNA: TGTGCCAGCACCCGTGCCGGGACAGGGCTGGAAAAACTGTTTTTT. Translated: CASTRAGTGLEKLFF.